The sequence of this T cell receptor beta chain was determined in a study of identical twins. Via MiXCR, TCRdb re-called the 5' RACE reads, giving one row per CDR3 protein. The table shows approximately 500,000 distinct CDR3 sequences, with over 12% occurring only once. This CDR3 comprises 14 residues. Between the trimmed V and J ends, which lost 2 bases and 0 bases, there was a span of 8 bases. Germline CDR1 reads MNHEY; CDR2 reads SMNVEV (reference sequence). General study findings and limits: Clonotypes of the beta chain that were abundant in cord blood carried fewer insertions (memory repertoires showed none). It was out-of-frame TCR alpha sharing in monozygotic twins that models underestimated.

The table lists this clonotype with a few counts. Its specificity is not known. The same specimen was also included in a second study, on yellow fever vaccine responses in identical twins. That source reports: Reports say the vaccine T cell response in twins looked partly convergent and partly personalized.

The specimen sequenced was CD4+ T cells sorted from blood. The V and J genes are TRBV27 and TRBJ2-7; the D is unclear. This TCR derives from a woman aged 18-29 years in good health. The CDR3 DNA is TGTGCCAGCAGTTTAAGTTCAATCTCCTACGAGCAGTACTTC. Amino acid sequence: CASSLSSISYEQYF.